Detailed here is one T cell receptor (beta chain). This specimen belongs to a study of CD8+ T cells in alopecia areata. Following RNA extraction, reverse transcription yielded cDNA that acted as the sequencing template. This table comes from immunoSEQ multiplex PCR, and its TCRdb copy is limited to in-frame clones, with some not included. The sample holds 85,000 to 95,000 clones; just over 70% are singletons and the top ten take around 16%. Treatment meaning: oral pan-JAK inhibitor, 5-10 mg twice daily. The source material was CD8+ T cells sorted from blood, sampled at week 44, from a patient treated with tofacitinib. This TCR derives from a human donor with alopecia areata.

The CDR3 loop reads CASSRDTREETQYF. The DNA of the CDR3 is TGTGCCAGCAGTCGAGACACAAGAGAAGAGACCCAGTACTTC. The chain couples TRBV13 to TRBJ2-5; no reliable D call. Germline CDR1 is PRHDT and CDR2 is FYEKMQ (reference sequence). Trimming removed 6 bases from V and 3 bases from J, with 14 bases in between. The CDR3 extends over 14 amino acids.